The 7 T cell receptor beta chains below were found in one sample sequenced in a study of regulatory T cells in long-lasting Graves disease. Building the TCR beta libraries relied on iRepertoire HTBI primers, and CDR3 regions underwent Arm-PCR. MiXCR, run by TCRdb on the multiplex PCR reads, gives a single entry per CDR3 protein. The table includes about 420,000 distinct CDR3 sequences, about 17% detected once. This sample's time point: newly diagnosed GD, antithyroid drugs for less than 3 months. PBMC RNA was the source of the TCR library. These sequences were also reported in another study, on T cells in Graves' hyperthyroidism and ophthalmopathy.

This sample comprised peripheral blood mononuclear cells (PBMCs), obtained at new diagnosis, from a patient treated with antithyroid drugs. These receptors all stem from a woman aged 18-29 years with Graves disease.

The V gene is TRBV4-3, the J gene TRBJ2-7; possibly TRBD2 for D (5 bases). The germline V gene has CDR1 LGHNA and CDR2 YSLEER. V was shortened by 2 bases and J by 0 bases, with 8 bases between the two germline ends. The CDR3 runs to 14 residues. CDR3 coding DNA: TGCGCCAGCAGCCAACGGGGTTTCTCCTACGAGCAGTACTTC. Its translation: CASSQRGFSYEQYF.

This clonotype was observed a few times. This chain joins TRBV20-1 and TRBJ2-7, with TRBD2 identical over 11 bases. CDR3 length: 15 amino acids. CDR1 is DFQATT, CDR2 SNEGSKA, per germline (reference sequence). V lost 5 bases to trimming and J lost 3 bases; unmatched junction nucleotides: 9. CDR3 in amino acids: CSALPGTSGFYEQYF. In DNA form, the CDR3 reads TGCAGTGCTTTACCTGGGACTAGCGGATTCTACGAGCAGTACTTC.

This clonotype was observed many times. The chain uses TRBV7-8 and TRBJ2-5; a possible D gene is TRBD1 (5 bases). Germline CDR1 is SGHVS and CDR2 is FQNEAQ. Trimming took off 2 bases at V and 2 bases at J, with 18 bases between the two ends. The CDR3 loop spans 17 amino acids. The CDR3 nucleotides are TGTGCCAGCAGCTTATATAGGGGTGGACGGACGCAAGAGACCCAGTACTTC. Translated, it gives CASSLYRGGRTQETQYF.

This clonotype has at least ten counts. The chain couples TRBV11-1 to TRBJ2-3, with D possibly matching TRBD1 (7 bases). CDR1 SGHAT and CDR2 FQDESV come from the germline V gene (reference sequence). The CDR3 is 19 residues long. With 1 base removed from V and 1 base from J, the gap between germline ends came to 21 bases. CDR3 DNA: TGTGCCAGCAGCTTAGAGGCCGGACAGGAGGGCCGGCGCACAGATACGCAGTATTTT. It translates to CASSLEAGQEGRRTDTQYF.

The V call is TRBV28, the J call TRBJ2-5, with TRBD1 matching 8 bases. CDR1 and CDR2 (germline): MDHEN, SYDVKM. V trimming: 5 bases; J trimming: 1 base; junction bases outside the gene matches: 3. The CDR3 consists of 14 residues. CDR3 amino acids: CASSADRGQETQYF. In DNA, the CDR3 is TGTGCCAGCAGTGCTGACAGGGGCCAAGAGACCCAGTACTTC.

CDR3 in amino acids: CAIEVGGLNEKLFF. CDR3 sequence (DNA): TGTGCCATCGAGGTTGGGGGGCTCAATGAAAAACTGTTTTTT. This chain connects TRBV6-1 to TRBJ1-4; the D gene is possibly TRBD1 (6 bases). This CDR3 is built from 14 residues. V lost 10 bases, J lost 5 bases, and 17 bases lay in between. Germline values: CDR1 MNHNS, CDR2 SASEGT.

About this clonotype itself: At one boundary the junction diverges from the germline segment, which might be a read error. The CDR3 DNA follows: TGTGTCAGCAGACGAGGGGACCTCTCTGGAAACACCATATATTTT. Protein product: CVSRRGDLSGNTIYF. This chain uses TRBV28 with TRBJ1-3; a weak D match, TRBD1 (5 bases). Germline lookup yields CDR1 MDHEN and CDR2 SYDVKM. The CDR3 runs to 15 residues.